What follows are 5 T cell receptor beta chains derived from one specimen sequenced in a study of blood T cell repertoires in COVID-19. TCRdb's table, derived via immunoSEQ multiplex PCR, lists solely in-frame clones and lacks some. The sample lists about 130,000 clones; 70% to 90% were seen once. Source material: peripheral blood. The source is a woman of 80 years or more with acute or convalescent COVID-19.

This clone appeared a single time. The genes are TRBV5-4 and TRBJ1-5, with D perhaps TRBD1 (5 bases). Trimming took 3 bases from V and 1 from J, leaving 14 bases between them. The CDR3 is 16 amino acids. The germline CDR1 and CDR2 sequences are SGHNT and YYREEE (reference sequence). In DNA form, the CDR3 reads TGTGCCAGCAGCTACGGGGGTTATCAAAGCAATCAGCCCCAGCATTTT. Translation gives CASSYGGYQSNQPQHF.

The chain recombines TRBV18 with TRBJ1-2, with D maybe TRBD1 (6 bases). Trimming stripped 5 bases from V and 3 bases from J, with 10 bases between. The CDR3 contains 13 residues. CDR1 is KGHSH and CDR2 is LQKENI in the germline V gene. CDR3 bases: TGTGCCAGCTCAACAGGGATAGACTATGGCTACACCTTC. This translates into CASSTGIDYGYTF.

The chain couples TRBV5-1 to TRBJ1-2, with TRBD1 matching 8 bases. Germline V gene sequence: CDR1 SGHRS, CDR2 YFSETQ. CDR3 length: 14 amino acids. V lost 5 bases and J lost 3; bases outside the gene matches: 6. CDR3 loop: CASRSGQGDYGYTF. CDR3 in DNA: TGCGCCAGCAGGTCCGGACAGGGCGACTATGGCTACACCTTC.

The V call is TRBV24-1, the J call TRBJ2-3; D is unresolved. Germline V gene sequence: CDR1 KGHDR, CDR2 SFDVKD. The CDR3 spans 14 residues. Trimming took 5 bases from V and 1 from J, leaving 9 bases between them. The CDR3, as DNA: TGTGCCACCAGTGGGTCGAGAGGCACAGATACGCAGTATTTT. The encoded protein is CATSGSRGTDTQYF.

The chain couples TRBV6-5 to TRBJ1-6; 10 nucleotides align to TRBD1. V dropped 4 bases and J dropped 7; count of bases not matched to a gene: 4. The CDR3 sequence is 15 residues long. Looked up from germline, CDR1 is MNHEY and CDR2 is SVGAGI. The CDR3 DNA reads TGTGCCAGCAGTTTACCGGGACAGGGGAATTCACCCCTCCACTTT. Residues: CASSLPGQGNSPLHF.